One and the same sample provided the 2 T cell receptor beta chains below, sequenced in a study of CD8 T cells in Susac syndrome. Random hexamers primed reverse transcription of about 0.45 to 1 ug RNA. TCRdb independently ran MiXCR on the immunoSEQ multiplex PCR reads; one entry per CDR3 protein. The data contain fewer than 350,000 distinct CDR3 sequences, 70% to 90% of them seen just once; the ten biggest clones take up approximately 0.2%. Sequenced material: CD8+ T cells from PBMCs. These receptors were obtained from a human donor with multiple sclerosis.

This clonotype was recorded once. This chain links TRBV30 with TRBJ2-5, with D possibly being TRBD1 or TRBD2 (5 bases each). Germline-derived CDR1 and CDR2 are GTSNPN and SVGIG (reference sequence). V was shortened by 4 bases and J by 4 bases, with 16 bases between the two germline ends. The CDR3 length is 14 residues. The CDR3: CAWNHGTLGETQYF. The DNA for the CDR3 is TGTGCCTGGAACCACGGGACCCTTGGAGAGACCCAGTACTTC.

This clonotype was found once. This chain connects TRBV29-1 to TRBJ2-1, with D uncertain. The length of the CDR3 is 15 residues. V was pared by 1 base and J by 0 bases, with 10 bases between. CDR1 SQVTM and CDR2 ANQGSEA come from the germline V gene. The CDR3, as DNA: TGCAGCGTTGAAGGCAGACTTAGCTCCTACAATGAGCAGTTCTTC. Translation gives CSVEGRLSSYNEQFF.